Listed below are T cell receptor beta chains from one sample, sequenced in a study of Graves' ophthalmopathy and Graves' hyperthyroidism. TCRdb analysed the multiplex PCR reads with MiXCR anew, one entry per CDR3 protein. Of some 750,000 distinct CDR3 sequences listed, approximately 40% are singletons. The sample was peripheral blood. The receptor source for this set is an adult man with Graves' ophthalmopathy. Both conserved end residues are part of each CDR3. D genes are given only for firm matches. Clone size is not always given. Where it is, it says once, few, many or a class for expanded clones.

d_call,cdr3_length,clone_size,j_call,v_call,cdr3_nt,cdr3_aa
-,14,many,TRBJ1-5,TRBV4-2,TGTGCCAGCAGCCACAGGGCGAAGAATCAGCCCCAGCATTTT,CASSHRAKNQPQHF
TRBD1,11,-,TRBJ2-6,TRBV7-3,TGTGCCAGCAGCCCACAGGGGGCGATGACTTTC,CASSPQGAMTF
TRBD1,14,-,TRBJ2-7,TRBV15,TGTGCCACCAGCCAAGATATTGACAGGGTGGCGCAGTACTTC,CATSQDIDRVAQYF
-,14,many,TRBJ2-7,TRBV2,TGTGCCAGCAGTGAATCTCGGGGGTCGGACGAGCAGTACTTC,CASSESRGSDEQYF
-,10,many,TRBJ2-5,TRBV10-3,TGTGCCGCTGATTGGGAGACCCAGTACTTC,CAADWETQYF
-,14,many,TRBJ1-2,TRBV19,TGTGCCAGTACCGAGACAGTCGTAGGCTATGGCTACACCTTC,CASTETVVGYGYTF
TRBD1,15,-,TRBJ1-4,TRBV20-1,TGCAGTGCTAAAGACCTACAGGGGCTGAATGAAAAACTGTTTTTT,CSAKDLQGLNEKLFF
TRBD1,13,-,TRBJ1-2,TRBV10-2,TGCGCCAGCAGTTACGGGACAGGGGATGGGGGCACCTTC,CASSYGTGDGGTF
TRBD1,14,-,TRBJ1-5,TRBV24-1,TGTGCCACCAGTGATGTACGGACAGGAACCTACGAGCATTTT,CATSDVRTGTYEHF
-,17,-,TRBJ1-3,TRBV7-9,TGTGCCAGCAGCTTAGACTTGCGGTCTACCTCTGGAAACACCATATATTTT,CASSLDLRSTSGNTIYF
-,12,many,TRBJ1-5,TRBV19,TGTGCCAGTAGTCCTGGGGCACAGCCCCAGCATTTT,CASSPGAQPQHF
-,15,-,TRBJ1-4,TRBV20-1,TGCAGTGCTAGAGGGCCCCAACAACGCAATGAAAAACTGTTTTTT,CSARGPQQRNEKLFF
TRBD1,15,many,TRBJ1-2,TRBV7-6,TGTGCCAGCAGCCCTCGGACAGGGGCTAACTATGGCTACACCTTC,CASSPRTGANYGYTF
TRBD2,14,few,TRBJ2-3,TRBV29-1,TGCAGCGTTAATAGCGGGATCGGCACAGATACGCAGTATTTT,CSVNSGIGTDTQYF
TRBD1,14,many,TRBJ2-5,TRBV12-3/TRBV12-4,TGTGCCAGCAGTTTCGGGACAGGGGGGAAGACCCAGTACTTC,CASSFGTGGKTQYF
-,14,-,TRBJ1-2,TRBV29-1,TGCAGCGTTCGAGGTGGTGGAGCGATCTATGGCTACACCTTC,CSVRGGGAIYGYTF
TRBD1,15,many,TRBJ1-2,TRBV7-3,TGTGCCAACTACATCCCGCCCGGGACAGATCATGGCTACACCTTC,CANYIPPGTDHGYTF
-,11,-,TRBJ1-1,TRBV12-3/TRBV12-4,TGTGCCAGCGTTGGGGTGACTGAAGCTTTCTTT,CASVGVTEAFF
-,14,-,TRBJ2-5,TRBV2,TGTGCCAGTAAAACTAGTTTCCCGCAAGAGACCCAGTACTTC,CASKTSFPQETQYF
-,15,-,TRBJ2-5,TRBV7-9,TGTGCCAGCAGCCCAGGCCTAACTCACCTGGAGACCCAGTACTTC,CASSPGLTHLETQYF
-,11,many,TRBJ2-7,TRBV10-1,TGCGCCAGCAGTGAGCGGTTCGAGCAGTACTTC,CASSERFEQYF
-,14,many,TRBJ1-2,TRBV5-1,TGCGCCAGCAGCTTGGATCGGGGAAGCTATGGCTACACCTTC,CASSLDRGSYGYTF
-,15,-,TRBJ2-7,TRBV5-1,TGCGCCAGCAGCTTGTTGCAGGGGGGACTTGACGAGCAGTACTTC,CASSLLQGGLDEQYF
-,11,-,TRBJ1-1,TRBV20-1,TGCAGTGCTGGTTCGAACACTGAAGCTTTCTTT,CSAGSNTEAFF
-,16,many,TRBJ2-6,TRBV19,TGTGCCACGACAGACGGATCAAGCTCTGGGGCCAACGTCCTGACTTTC,CATTDGSSSGANVLTF
-,13,few,TRBJ2-2,TRBV28,TGTGCCAGCGGGATCCCGAACACCGGGGAGCTGTTTTTT,CASGIPNTGELFF
-,14,-,TRBJ1-6,TRBV2,TGTGCCAGCAGTGATAAAGGAATCGGTTCACCCCTCCACTTT,CASSDKGIGSPLHF
-,11,many,TRBJ2-7,TRBV6-5,TGTGCCAGCAGTGTCAGGGGTGAGCAGTACTTC,CASSVRGEQYF
-,13,many,TRBJ1-2,TRBV6-1,TGTGCCAGCAGTGAAGGTCTCCGGGGTGGCTACACCTTC,CASSEGLRGGYTF
TRBD1,13,many,TRBJ1-1,TRBV2,TGTGCCAGCAGTGAGGAGATGGGACAGGAAGCTTTCTTT,CASSEEMGQEAFF